A selection of T cell receptor beta chains follows, all from one sample in a study of CD8 T cells in Susac syndrome. Each CDR3 protein is one row after TCRdb ran MiXCR on the immunoSEQ multiplex PCR reads. The sample carries about 140,000 distinct CDR3 sequences, approximately 95% recorded once. The sequencing sample was made of CD4+ T cells from PBMCs. Source of these receptors: a human donor with Susac syndrome. CDR3s include the opening cysteine and the closing phenylalanine or tryptophan. D genes are given only for firm matches. The size of a clone is reported for some rows only, either as once, few or many, or as a class for expanded clones.

J gene: TRBJ1-1; clone size: .; D gene: .; V gene: TRBV4-2; CDR3 protein: CASSQGKDTEAFF; CDR3 DNA: TGTGCCAGCAGCCAAGGTAAAGACACTGAAGCTTTCTTT
J gene: TRBJ2-7; clone size: .; D gene: TRBD1; V gene: TRBV30; CDR3 protein: CAWSLQGSGYEQYF; CDR3 DNA: TGTGCCTGGAGTCTACAGGGGTCGGGATACGAGCAGTACTTC
J gene: TRBJ2-5; clone size: .; D gene: .; V gene: TRBV15; CDR3 protein: CATSRPVGKETQYF; CDR3 DNA: TGTGCCACCAGCAGACCGGTAGGGAAAGAGACCCAGTACTTC
J gene: TRBJ1-5; clone size: once; D gene: .; V gene: TRBV29-1; CDR3 protein: CSVARNSNQPQHF; CDR3 DNA: TGCAGCGTTGCCAGAAATAGCAATCAGCCCCAGCATTTT
J gene: TRBJ2-1; clone size: .; D gene: TRBD2; V gene: TRBV27; CDR3 protein: CASSLRSGLAGLSYNEQFF; CDR3 DNA: TGTGCCAGCAGTTTAAGGTCCGGACTAGCGGGGTTATCCTACAATGAGCAGTTCTTC
J gene: TRBJ1-3; clone size: once; D gene: .; V gene: TRBV6-5; CDR3 protein: CASKVPTGNTIYF; CDR3 DNA: TGTGCCAGCAAGGTACCTACTGGAAACACCATATATTTT
J gene: TRBJ1-5; clone size: few; D gene: .; V gene: TRBV10-2; CDR3 protein: CASSESRYSNQPQHF; CDR3 DNA: TGCGCCAGCAGTGAGTCCAGGTATAGCAATCAGCCCCAGCATTTT
J gene: TRBJ2-3; clone size: .; D gene: .; V gene: TRBV6-2/TRBV6-3; CDR3 protein: CASSTGAGSTDTQYF; CDR3 DNA: TGTGCCAGCAGTACTGGGGCCGGGAGCACAGATACGCAGTATTTT
J gene: TRBJ2-2; clone size: .; D gene: .; V gene: TRBV15; CDR3 protein: CATSRPGETAINTGELFF; CDR3 DNA: TGTGCCACCAGCAGACCTGGGGAGACAGCGATTAACACCGGGGAGCTGTTTTTT
J gene: TRBJ2-5; clone size: .; D gene: .; V gene: TRBV9; CDR3 protein: CASSVGSTYQETQYF; CDR3 DNA: TGTGCCAGCAGCGTTGGATCCACTTACCAAGAGACCCAGTACTTC
J gene: TRBJ2-3; clone size: .; D gene: .; V gene: TRBV9; CDR3 protein: CASSVGLGDTQYF; CDR3 DNA: TGTGCCAGCAGCGTTGGACTGGGGGATACGCAGTATTTT
J gene: TRBJ1-6; clone size: .; D gene: TRBD1; V gene: TRBV13; CDR3 protein: CASSLLQGRGNSPLHF; CDR3 DNA: TGTGCCAGCAGCTTACTACAGGGGCGAGGGAATTCACCCCTCCACTTT
J gene: TRBJ2-3; clone size: .; D gene: .; V gene: TRBV20-1; CDR3 protein: CSASLQGPRDTQYF; CDR3 DNA: TGCAGTGCCAGCTTGCAGGGGCCGAGGGATACGCAGTATTTT
J gene: TRBJ2-5; clone size: .; D gene: .; V gene: TRBV4-2; CDR3 protein: CASSQDKGETQYF; CDR3 DNA: TGTGCCAGCAGCCAAGATAAGGGGGAGACCCAGTACTTC
J gene: TRBJ2-3; clone size: .; D gene: .; V gene: TRBV5-4; CDR3 protein: CASSLFSAMNTDTQYF; CDR3 DNA: TGTGCCAGCAGCTTGTTCTCGGCCATGAACACAGATACGCAGTATTTT
J gene: TRBJ2-5; clone size: .; D gene: TRBD1; V gene: TRBV10-3; CDR3 protein: CAIGTEHQETQYF; CDR3 DNA: TGTGCCATCGGGACAGAACACCAAGAGACCCAGTACTTC
J gene: TRBJ1-1; clone size: .; D gene: .; V gene: TRBV5-1; CDR3 protein: CASSLAGIGMETEAFF; CDR3 DNA: TGCGCCAGCAGCTTGGCCGGGATAGGTATGGAGACTGAAGCTTTCTTT
J gene: TRBJ1-3; clone size: .; D gene: .; V gene: TRBV30; CDR3 protein: CAFAGISGNTIYF; CDR3 DNA: TGTGCTTTCGCAGGGATCTCTGGAAACACCATATATTTT
J gene: TRBJ2-2; clone size: .; D gene: .; V gene: TRBV30; CDR3 protein: CAWRLQRGTGELFF; CDR3 DNA: TGTGCCTGGAGGCTCCAAAGAGGCACCGGGGAGCTGTTTTTT
J gene: TRBJ2-2; clone size: once; D gene: .; V gene: TRBV3-1; CDR3 protein: CASSQVQGTGELFF; CDR3 DNA: TGTGCCAGCAGCCAGGTACAGGGAACCGGGGAGCTGTTTTTT
J gene: TRBJ2-7; clone size: once; D gene: .; V gene: TRBV12-3/TRBV12-4; CDR3 protein: CASRTSAGIHEQYF; CDR3 DNA: TGTGCCAGCAGGACCTCGGCAGGGATTCACGAGCAGTACTTC
J gene: TRBJ1-5; clone size: .; D gene: TRBD1; V gene: TRBV18; CDR3 protein: CASSPAGQGADQPQHF; CDR3 DNA: TGTGCCAGCTCACCGGCGGGACAGGGGGCAGATCAGCCCCAGCATTTT
J gene: TRBJ1-4; clone size: .; D gene: .; V gene: TRBV29-1; CDR3 protein: CSVEGTNEKLFF; CDR3 DNA: TGCAGCGTTGAAGGAACTAATGAAAAACTGTTTTTT
J gene: TRBJ1-1; clone size: .; D gene: .; V gene: TRBV19; CDR3 protein: CASIAGDTKAFF; CDR3 DNA: TGTGCCAGTATTGCGGGAGATACGAAAGCTTTCTTT
J gene: TRBJ1-2; clone size: .; D gene: TRBD1; V gene: TRBV12-3/TRBV12-4; CDR3 protein: CASNFVPPGGRYTF; CDR3 DNA: TGTGCCAGCAATTTTGTCCCTCCAGGGGGACGGTACACCTTC
J gene: TRBJ1-2; clone size: .; D gene: .; V gene: TRBV30; CDR3 protein: CAWSVQVGSYGYTF; CDR3 DNA: TGTGCCTGGAGTGTACAAGTGGGCAGCTATGGCTACACCTTC
J gene: TRBJ2-2; clone size: .; D gene: .; V gene: TRBV29-1; CDR3 protein: CSVFRAGTGELFF; CDR3 DNA: TGCAGCGTTTTCCGGGCGGGGACCGGGGAGCTGTTTTTT
J gene: TRBJ2-3; clone size: .; D gene: .; V gene: TRBV30; CDR3 protein: CAWTRGSGDTQYF; CDR3 DNA: TGTGCCTGGACGAGGGGTTCGGGAGATACGCAGTATTTT
J gene: TRBJ2-7; clone size: .; D gene: TRBD1; V gene: TRBV12-3/TRBV12-4; CDR3 protein: CASTPDRVKGEQYF; CDR3 DNA: TGTGCCAGCACTCCCGACAGGGTGAAAGGAGAGCAGTACTTC
J gene: TRBJ1-6; clone size: .; D gene: .; V gene: TRBV2; CDR3 protein: CASSDWYRRTSPLHF; CDR3 DNA: TGTGCCAGCAGTGATTGGTACAGGAGAACTTCACCCCTCCACTTT
J gene: TRBJ2-7; clone size: .; D gene: .; V gene: TRBV20-1; CDR3 protein: CSARDRLGGYEQYF; CDR3 DNA: TGCAGTGCTAGGGACCGCCTCGGAGGCTACGAGCAGTACTTC
J gene: TRBJ2-5; clone size: .; D gene: .; V gene: TRBV20-1; CDR3 protein: CSASLFQETQYF; CDR3 DNA: TGCAGTGCTAGCCTTTTCCAAGAGACCCAGTACTTC
J gene: TRBJ2-7; clone size: .; D gene: TRBD2; V gene: TRBV27; CDR3 protein: CASSGTSGSFSYEQYF; CDR3 DNA: TGTGCCAGCAGTGGGACTAGCGGGAGTTTCTCCTACGAGCAGTACTTC
J gene: TRBJ2-2; clone size: .; D gene: .; V gene: TRBV15; CDR3 protein: CATSRDGPWELFF; CDR3 DNA: TGTGCCACCAGCAGAGATGGCCCTTGGGAGCTGTTTTTT
J gene: TRBJ1-5; clone size: .; D gene: .; V gene: TRBV4-1; CDR3 protein: CASSRGWGEEQPQHF; CDR3 DNA: TGCGCCAGCAGCCGAGGATGGGGGGAAGAACAGCCCCAGCATTTT
J gene: TRBJ2-6; clone size: .; D gene: .; V gene: TRBV18; CDR3 protein: CASSLYKSSGANVLTF; CDR3 DNA: TGTGCCAGCTCACTATACAAGAGCTCTGGGGCCAACGTCCTGACTTTC
J gene: TRBJ2-2; clone size: once; D gene: .; V gene: TRBV4-1; CDR3 protein: CASSQEFGSTGELFF; CDR3 DNA: TGCGCCAGCAGCCAAGAATTTGGGAGCACCGGGGAGCTGTTTTTT
J gene: TRBJ2-7; clone size: .; D gene: .; V gene: TRBV18; CDR3 protein: CASSPQRDLEQYF; CDR3 DNA: TGTGCCAGCTCACCGCAAAGGGATCTCGAGCAGTACTTC
J gene: TRBJ2-6; clone size: .; D gene: .; V gene: TRBV10-3; CDR3 protein: CAISQGDGANVLTF; CDR3 DNA: TGTGCCATCAGTCAGGGCGATGGGGCCAACGTCCTGACTTTC
J gene: TRBJ2-5; clone size: .; D gene: .; V gene: TRBV12-3/TRBV12-4; CDR3 protein: CASSLRGGGETQYF; CDR3 DNA: TGTGCCAGCAGTTTAAGGGGGGGCGGTGAGACCCAGTACTTC
J gene: TRBJ1-1; clone size: .; D gene: .; V gene: TRBV23-1; CDR3 protein: CASSQSPNRPEAFF; CDR3 DNA: TGCGCCAGCAGTCAATCTCCCAATAGGCCTGAAGCTTTCTTT
J gene: TRBJ2-7; clone size: .; D gene: TRBD1; V gene: TRBV5-1; CDR3 protein: CASSLGQGSYEQYF; CDR3 DNA: TGTGCCAGCAGCTTAGGACAGGGATCCTACGAGCAGTACTTC
J gene: TRBJ2-7; clone size: .; D gene: .; V gene: TRBV5-1; CDR3 protein: CASSRGPEGSSYEQYF; CDR3 DNA: TGCGCCAGCAGCCGAGGACCGGAGGGAAGCTCCTACGAGCAGTACTTC
J gene: TRBJ2-1; clone size: .; D gene: .; V gene: TRBV6-6; CDR3 protein: CASSYVGSGGYGEQFF; CDR3 DNA: TGTGCCAGCAGTTACGTAGGCTCAGGCGGGTACGGTGAGCAGTTCTTC
J gene: TRBJ1-1; clone size: .; D gene: TRBD1; V gene: TRBV12-3/TRBV12-4; CDR3 protein: CASSLTSGGNTEAFF; CDR3 DNA: TGTGCCAGCAGTTTAACCTCAGGGGGTAACACTGAAGCTTTCTTT
J gene: TRBJ1-1; clone size: once; D gene: .; V gene: TRBV12-5; CDR3 protein: CASVPPMGNTEAFF; CDR3 DNA: TGTGCTAGTGTTCCGCCCATGGGGAACACTGAAGCTTTCTTT
J gene: TRBJ2-3; clone size: .; D gene: TRBD1; V gene: TRBV25-1; CDR3 protein: CASSEAGGRGTDTQYF; CDR3 DNA: TGTGCCAGCAGTGAGGCAGGGGGCAGAGGCACAGATACGCAGTATTTT
J gene: TRBJ1-1; clone size: .; D gene: .; V gene: TRBV3-1; CDR3 protein: CASSPDTRNTEAFF; CDR3 DNA: TGTGCCAGCAGCCCCGACACGCGAAACACTGAAGCTTTCTTT
J gene: TRBJ2-1; clone size: .; D gene: TRBD2; V gene: TRBV29-1; CDR3 protein: CSVEPGLAESYNEQFF; CDR3 DNA: TGCAGCGTTGAGCCCGGACTAGCAGAATCCTACAATGAGCAGTTCTTC
J gene: TRBJ2-1; clone size: .; D gene: .; V gene: TRBV7-9; CDR3 protein: CASSLTSSGVSYNEQFF; CDR3 DNA: TGTGCCAGCAGCTTAACCAGTAGCGGAGTCTCCTACAATGAGCAGTTCTTC
J gene: TRBJ2-3; clone size: .; D gene: .; V gene: TRBV14; CDR3 protein: CASSGWNTQYF; CDR3 DNA: TGTGCCAGCAGCGGGTGGAATACGCAGTATTTT
J gene: TRBJ2-1; clone size: .; D gene: TRBD2; V gene: TRBV20-1; CDR3 protein: CSARVTSGGRAYNEQFF; CDR3 DNA: TGCAGTGCTAGGGTGACTAGCGGGGGGAGAGCCTACAATGAGCAGTTCTTC